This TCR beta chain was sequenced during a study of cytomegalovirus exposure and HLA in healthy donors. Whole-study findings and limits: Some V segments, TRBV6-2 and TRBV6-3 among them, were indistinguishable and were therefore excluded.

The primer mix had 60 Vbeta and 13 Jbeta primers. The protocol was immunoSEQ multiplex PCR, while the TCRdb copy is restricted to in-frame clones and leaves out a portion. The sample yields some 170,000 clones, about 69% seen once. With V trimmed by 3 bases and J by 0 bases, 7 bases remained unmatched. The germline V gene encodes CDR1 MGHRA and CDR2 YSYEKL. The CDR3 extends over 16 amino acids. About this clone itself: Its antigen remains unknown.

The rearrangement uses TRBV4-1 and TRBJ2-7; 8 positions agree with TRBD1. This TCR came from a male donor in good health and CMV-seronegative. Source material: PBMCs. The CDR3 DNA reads TGCGCCAGCAGCCATGGGACAGGTTCCAACTCCTACGAGCAGTACTTC. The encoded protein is CASSHGTGSNSYEQYF.